These 18 T cell receptor beta chains share one sample of origin, sequenced in a study of T cell clonality in common variable immunodeficiency. Only in-frame clones appear in the TCRdb table, and some are missing; sequencing was by immunoSEQ multiplex PCR. Altogether under 45,000 clones were found in the sample, and no singletons occur. Sequencing was performed on peripheral blood mononuclear cells. The receptor set was obtained from a person between 18 and 69 years old in good health.

This clone was found many times. The read falls 3 residues short of the CDR3 end, and the missing part is taken from the germline J gene. The chain uses TRBV20-1 and TRBJ2-1; 7 bases are shared with TRBD2. V lost 0 bases to trimming and J lost 2 bases; unmatched junction nucleotides: 4. This CDR3 is 15 amino acids long. Germline CDR1 DFQATT, CDR2 SNEGSKA (reference sequence). The CDR3 DNA, read in part, is TGCAGTGCTAGAGAAAGCGGGGTGGCCTACAATGAG. Protein sequence: CSARESGVAYNE. The CDR3 reads in full as CSARESGVAYNEQFF.

This clone was counted many times. The CDR3 end is not reached by the read, which stops 3 residues before it; the germline J gene fills it in. The gene calls are TRBV11-2 and TRBJ1-2; 10 bases agree with TRBD1. The CDR3 runs 15 residues. The germline gives CDR1 SGHAT, CDR2 FQNNGV. J was trimmed by 4 bases and V by 2 bases; bases with no gene match: 4. The DNA read from the CDR3 is TGTGCCAGCAGCTTAAGGGGACAGGGGACCTATGGC. It specifies CASSLRGQGTYG. The full CDR3 sequence reads CASSLRGQGTYGYTF.

This clone was observed many times. The DNA ends 3 residues before the CDR3 does, and the rest of the CDR3 is filled in from the germline J gene. V is TRBV29-1 and J is TRBJ1-1; D is unresolved. The CDR3 runs 15 residues. Germline V gene lookup returns CDR1 SQVTM and CDR2 ANQGSEA. With 4 bases removed from V and 1 base from J, the gap between germline ends came to 16 bases. The CDR3 sequence: CSVAPTGGPNTEAFF. CDR3 DNA (partial): TGCAGCGTTGCCCCGACTGGTGGCCCGAACACTGAA.

This clone was observed a handful of times. The read terminates 3 residues ahead of where the CDR3 ends, so the germline J gene completes it. The V gene is TRBV2, the J gene TRBJ1-2; D remains ambiguous. This CDR3 contains 14 residues. Germline V gene lookup returns CDR1 SNHLY and CDR2 FYNNEI. The CDR3 sequence: CASSRAEGTDTYTF. The DNA read from the CDR3 is TGTGCCAGCAGTAGGGCTGAGGGCACAGATACC.

In this sample, this clone turned up many times. The CDR3 end falls 3 residues outside the read, so it is completed with the germline J gene. The chain links TRBV7-9 to TRBJ2-7; 9 bases are a match to TRBD1. The CDR3 length is 15 residues. CDR1 is SEHNR, CDR2 FQNEAQ, per germline (reference sequence). Trimming removed 1 base from V and 4 bases from J; junction bases left unmatched: 5. The DNA read from the CDR3 is TGTGCCAGCAGCTTAGTTGGACAGGGGTCGTACGAG. It encodes CASSLVGQGSYE. The CDR3 in full is CASSLVGQGSYEQYF.

This clone was counted ten times or more. Read coverage stops 3 residues before the CDR3 terminus; the germline J gene supplies the remainder. The chain carries TRBV7-2 and TRBJ2-6, with 7 bases lining up with TRBD1. Losses at the gene ends were 5 bases for V and 4 bases for J; bases not matched to a gene: 5. Germline CDR1 reads SGHTA; CDR2 reads FQGNSA. The CDR3 spans 15 residues. The CDR3 bases that were read are TGTGCCAGCAGCCCAGGGGGTAACGGGGCCAACGTC. This translates into CASSPGGNGANV. The complete CDR3 protein is CASSPGGNGANVLTF.

This clone was seen at least ten times. Read data end 3 residues before the CDR3 end; the end is taken from the germline J gene. The chain recombines TRBV20-1 with TRBJ1-1; the match to TRBD1 covers 7 bases. V dropped 6 bases and J dropped 3; count of bases not matched to a gene: 7. CDR3 length: 13 residues. In germline, CDR1 is DFQATT, CDR2 SNEGSKA (reference sequence). The part of the CDR3 DNA that was read is TGCAGTGCGAGTCAGGGGACAGACACTGAA. Translated: CSASQGTDTE. The entire CDR3 protein reads CSASQGTDTEAFF.

This clone was seen ten or more times. With the read ending 3 residues before the CDR3 end, the germline J gene is used to fill in that end. This rearrangement joins TRBV4-1 to TRBJ2-2, with D perhaps matching TRBD2 (6 bases). This CDR3 spans 14 amino acids. V lost 0 bases to trimming and J lost 6 bases, with 8 bases between them. Germline V gene data show CDR1 as MGHRA and CDR2 as YSYEKL. Incomplete CDR3 DNA: TGCGCCAGCAGCCAAGACGGAGGGCCCGGGGAG. This sequence encodes CASSQDGGPGE. Given in full, the CDR3 is CASSQDGGPGELFF.

This clone has more than one count but fewer than ten. Germline is not matched at one junction end, which may reflect a read error. The read comes to an end 3 residues before the CDR3 does, leaving the germline J gene to fill in the end. V is TRBV18 and J is TRBJ2-5; TRBD1 is a possible D gene (6 bases). CDR3 length equals 15 residues. Germline V gene sequence: CDR1 KGHSH, CDR2 LQKENI. The CDR3 protein is CASSPPGRGVDTQYF. CDR3 DNA, as far as it was read: TGTGCCAGCTCCCCACCGGGCAGGGGAGTAGATACC.

This clone was counted at least ten times. The sequenced fragment ends 3 residues before the CDR3 boundary, so the rest is inferred from the germline J gene. V gene TRBV19 combines with J gene TRBJ2-6, with D unclear. The CDR3 runs to 12 residues. Germline V gene data show CDR1 as LNHDA and CDR2 as SQIVND (reference sequence). V dropped 7 bases and J dropped 4 bases, with 5 bases sitting between them. The CDR3 spells CASTSGANVLTF. The sequenced CDR3 bases are TGTGCCAGTACTTCCGGGGCCAACGTC. Using reference TRBV19 and TRBJ2-6 for the parts outside the CDR3, the full variable domain is DGGITQSPKYLFRKEGQNVTLSCEQNLNHDAMYWYRQDPGQGLRLIYYSQIVNDFQKGDIAEGYSVSREKKESFPLTVTSAQKNPTAFYLCASTSGANVLTFGAGSRLTVL.

This clone was seen at least ten times. Read sequence stops 3 residues before the CDR3 end, and the germline J gene provides the missing end. This chain links TRBV7-9 with TRBJ2-1; 10 bases line up with TRBD2. The CDR3 runs to 15 residues. Germline V lookup: CDR1 SEHNR, CDR2 FQNEAQ (reference sequence). The trim removed 5 bases at V and 2 bases at J, leaving 3 bases unmatched. The CDR3 protein is CASSPGLATYNEQFF. The covered CDR3 bases are TGTGCCAGCAGCCCGGGACTAGCGACCTACAATGAG.

This clone was picked up many times. The CDR3 end lies 3 residues beyond the end of the read and is filled in from the germline J gene. This chain links TRBV7-8 with TRBJ2-7; 13 bases line up with TRBD2. The length of the CDR3 is 16 residues. Germline CDR1 and CDR2: SGHVS and FQNEAQ. Trimming took 4 bases from V and 4 from J; bases not matched to a gene: 7. CDR3 bases read: TGTGCCAGCAGCTACCCGGGACTAGCGGGAACTTACGAG. Protein product: CASSYPGLAGTYE. The full CDR3 is CASSYPGLAGTYEQYF.

The sample holds many counts of this clone. Coverage ceases 3 residues before the CDR3 finishes, and the germline J gene fills in the end. The chain has TRBV7-8 and TRBJ2-3, with 7 bases fitting TRBD1. The V gene's germline CDR1 is SGHVS and CDR2 FQNEAQ. This CDR3 contains 15 residues. V lost 4 bases and J lost 5; bases outside the gene matches: 9. CDR3 region: CASSSYDRVKDTQYF. CDR3 DNA (partial): TGTGCCAGCAGCTCTTACGACAGGGTCAAAGATACG.

This clone was counted ten times or more. The missing CDR3 end, 3 residues past where the read stops, is filled in from the germline J gene. The rearrangement uses TRBV5-4 and TRBJ2-1; D is ambiguous. Germline CDR1 reads SGHNT; CDR2 reads YYREEE (reference sequence). V lost 4 bases, J lost 6 bases, and 8 bases lay in between. The CDR3 is 12 amino acids. This chain's CDR3 is CASSVHPNEQFF. The DNA read from the CDR3 is TGTGCCAGCAGCGTTCATCCCAATGAG.

This clone was picked up many times. CDR3 DNA (partial): TGTGCCAGCAGCTTAGGTGGCCGTGCTAACTATGGC. This sequence encodes CASSLGGRANYG. In full, the CDR3 is CASSLGGRANYGYTF. The V gene is TRBV5-4, the J gene TRBJ1-2; no clear D gene. The read is 3 residues too short to cover the CDR3 end, so that end is filled in from the germline J gene. Trimming left V 2 bases short and J 0 bases short, with 11 bases between. Germline V gene data show CDR1 as SGHNT and CDR2 as YYREEE (reference sequence). The CDR3 contains 15 residues.

In this sample, this clone turned up many times. The DNA ends 3 residues before the CDR3 does, and the rest of the CDR3 is filled in from the germline J gene. The rearrangement uses TRBV19 and TRBJ2-2; 12 bases are a match to TRBD1. This CDR3 spans 17 amino acids. V dropped 6 bases and J dropped 6; count of bases not matched to a gene: 11. Germline V gene sequence: CDR1 LNHDA, CDR2 SQIVND (reference sequence). The CDR3 is CASRGQGASGSPGELFF. The sequenced CDR3 bases are TGTGCCAGTAGGGGACAGGGGGCTAGCGGGAGTCCCGGGGAG.

This clone was counted a few times. The CDR3 goes on 3 residues after the read ends, and that part is filled in from the germline J gene. The chain has TRBV7-8 and TRBJ2-1; 8 positions agree with TRBD2. The CDR3 length is 17 residues. Germline V gives CDR1 SGHVS, CDR2 FQNEAQ. V shed 3 bases, J shed 0 bases, and the junction held 7 bases outside the gene matches. The DNA read from the CDR3 is TGTGCCAGCAGCTTTCGGGCGGGAGGTAACTCCTACAATGAG. Translation: CASSFRAGGNSYNE. The whole CDR3 protein is CASSFRAGGNSYNEQFF.

Ten or more counts support this clone. The read falls 3 residues short of the CDR3 end, and the missing part is taken from the germline J gene. The rearrangement uses TRBV30 and TRBJ2-2; D is perhaps TRBD2 (5 bases). Between the trimmed V and J ends, which lost 0 bases and 7 bases, there was a span of 9 bases. The V gene's germline CDR1 is GTSNPN and CDR2 SVGIG (reference sequence). The CDR3 is 13 amino acids. CDR3: CAWSVQRGGELFF. The CDR3 bases that were read are TGTGCCTGGAGTGTACAACGGGGCGGGGAG. The complete variable domain, with remaining parts taken from reference TRBV30 and TRBJ2-2, reads SQTIHQWPATLVQPVGSPLSLECTVEGTSNPNLYWYRQAAGRGLQLLFYSVGIGQISSEVPQNLSASRPQDRQFILSSKKLLLSDSGFYLCAWSVQRGGELFFGEGSRLTVL.